Described below is a single TCR beta chain sequence and its context. What it binds is unknown. The V end was cut by 2 bases, the J end by 3 bases, with 7 bases between. Germline V gene sequence: CDR1 MNHEY, CDR2 SVGAGI. The length of the CDR3 is 13 residues. This entry comes from a study of neoadjuvant nivolumab and ipilimumab in lung cancer. Libraries were prepared by immunoSEQ multiplex PCR; TCRdb keeps only in-frame clonotypes and omits some of them. Among 4,500 to 5,000 clones listed, around four fifths were seen once. Findings and limits, study-wide: TCR receptors were sequenced in few samples. Blood richness before therapy tracked richness in tumors resected after neoadjuvant therapy. Compared with tumor-adjacent uninvolved lung, resected tumors showed greater richness and clonality.

The sample consisted of tumor tissue, taken after neoadjuvant nivolumab, alone or with ipilimumab, at or shortly before surgery. The V call is TRBV6-5, the J call TRBJ2-5; possibly TRBD2 for D (5 bases). This clonotype was obtained from an adult with non-small cell lung cancer. The CDR3 sequence is CASSYRGKETQYF. CDR3 DNA: TGTGCCAGCAGTTACCGGGGTAAAGAGACCCAGTACTTC.